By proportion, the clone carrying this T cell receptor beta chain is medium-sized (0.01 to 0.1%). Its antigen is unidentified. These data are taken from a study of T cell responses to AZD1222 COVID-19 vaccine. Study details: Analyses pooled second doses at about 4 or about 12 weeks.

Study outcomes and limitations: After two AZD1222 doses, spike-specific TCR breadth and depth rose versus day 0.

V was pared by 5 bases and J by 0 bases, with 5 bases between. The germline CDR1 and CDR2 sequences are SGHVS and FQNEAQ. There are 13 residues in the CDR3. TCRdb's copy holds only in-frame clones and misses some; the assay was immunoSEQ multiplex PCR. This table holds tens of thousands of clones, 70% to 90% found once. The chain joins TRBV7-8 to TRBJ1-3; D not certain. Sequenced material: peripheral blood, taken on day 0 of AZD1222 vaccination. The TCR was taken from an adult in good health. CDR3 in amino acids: CASSADSGNTIYF. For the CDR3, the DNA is TGTGCCAGCAGCGCCGACTCTGGAAACACCATATATTTT.